This T cell receptor beta chain was obtained from a study of shared clonotypes between healthy human individuals. As concerns this clone: Other DNA sequences within the sample encode an identical CDR3.

Profiling relied on immunoSEQ multiplex PCR, and the TCRdb table lists in-frame clones only, not all of them. This table has about 1 million clones, roughly 80% appearing once. CD45RA+ naive and CD45RA-negative memory subsets were separated from CD4+ cells. The material sequenced was memory CD4+ T cells sorted from blood. The sample's subset: CD45RA-negative fraction. This TCR was recovered from a man younger than 35 in good health.

The CDR3 is CASSPGGGQETQYF. CDR3 nucleotides: TGCGCCAGCAGCCCGGGCGGGGGCCAGGAGACCCAGTACTTC. The V and J genes are TRBV5-1 and TRBJ2-5; D might be TRBD2 (7 bases). CDR1 is SGHRS, CDR2 YFSETQ, per germline. The CDR3 has 14 residues. V lost 4 bases and J 5 bases, leaving 15 bases between the germline ends.